This TCR beta chain was found in a study of OX40 agonist ivuxolimab in advanced cancers. Repertoires were generated with immunoSEQ multiplex PCR, while TCRdb's copy carries only in-frame clones and drops some. The table lists more than 15,000 clones, 75% to 95% of them singletons, with 29% in the top ten. The germline V gene has CDR1 MGHRA and CDR2 YSYEKL. CDR3 length: 15 residues. Trimming removed 1 base at V and 0 bases at J, with 8 bases between. The J gene is TRBJ2-3, the V gene TRBV4-1; TRBD1 is a possible D gene (5 bases). The source is an adult with an advanced solid tumor such as melanoma, head and neck, liver or kidney cancer. Specimen: CD4+ or CD8+ T cells sorted from blood, collected in a trial of the OX40 agonist ivuxolimab. Written as DNA, the CDR3 is TGCGCCAGCAGCCAAGTCCAGGGTAGCACAGATACGCAGTATTTT. Translating it yields CASSQVQGSTDTQYF.